The rows below give T cell receptor beta chains drawn from one sample of a study of shared clonotypes between healthy human individuals. Method: immunoSEQ multiplex PCR; TCRdb's copy keeps in-frame clones and lacks some. The sample lists some 2,400,000 clones, 90% to 97% seen once, with roughly 0.13% in the top ten. The material sequenced was naive CD4+ T cells sorted from blood. The receptors originated from a man younger than 35 in good health. CDR3s include the opening cysteine and the closing phenylalanine or tryptophan. Fields, in order: CDR3 protein, CDR3 DNA, J gene, D gene, V gene, clone size. The D gene is left open where the match is weak. Not all rows give a size; the values are once, few, many and, for expanded clones, a class.

CASSLFALLDTEAFF,TGTGCCAGCAGCTTGTTCGCCCTCCTGGACACTGAAGCTTTCTTT,TRBJ1-1,.,TRBV5-6,.
CASSRHRGMSYEQYF,TGTGCCAGCAGCCGCCACAGGGGAATGTCCTACGAGCAGTACTTC,TRBJ2-7,TRBD1,TRBV7-2,.
CASSQDFETGVKSGANVLTF,TGCGCCAGCAGCCAAGACTTCGAGACAGGGGTAAAGTCTGGGGCCAACGTCCTGACTTTC,TRBJ2-6,TRBD1,TRBV4-1,.
CASSPGVWEISEAFF,TGTGCCAGCAGCCCGGGGGTCTGGGAGATCTCTGAAGCTTTCTTT,TRBJ1-1,.,TRBV7-2,.
CSVGTSGRRSSPETQYF,TGCAGCGTCGGGACTAGCGGGAGGCGATCCAGCCCAGAGACCCAGTACTTC,TRBJ2-5,TRBD2,TRBV29-1,.
CASSLLTSRTDTQYF,TGTGCCAGCAGCCTTCTGACTAGCAGAACAGATACGCAGTATTTT,TRBJ2-3,TRBD2,TRBV7-9,.
CAISEAGRLHTEAFF,TGTGCCATCAGTGAGGCAGGGAGGCTGCACACTGAAGCTTTCTTT,TRBJ1-1,.,TRBV10-3,.
CASSLAGTTNEQYF,TGTGCCAGCAGCTTAGCCGGGACGACGAACGAGCAGTACTTC,TRBJ2-7,.,TRBV7-9,.
CASSAQGSHYNEQFF,TGTGCCAGCAGTGCCCAAGGCAGCCACTACAATGAGCAGTTCTTC,TRBJ2-1,.,TRBV6-4,once
CAISEGHKVSGADTQYF,TGTGCCATCAGTGAGGGCCATAAGGTCTCAGGCGCAGATACGCAGTATTTT,TRBJ2-3,.,TRBV10-3,.
CSAALEETQYF,TGCAGTGCCGCCCTTGAAGAGACCCAGTACTTC,TRBJ2-5,.,TRBV20-1,.
CASRGTAGNIQYF,TGCGCCAGCAGGGGGACAGCCGGAAACATTCAGTACTTC,TRBJ2-4,TRBD1,TRBV5-1,.
CASSSPWGTGGTDTQYF,TGTGCCAGCAGCTCCCCTTGGGGGACAGGGGGCACAGATACGCAGTATTTT,TRBJ2-3,TRBD1,TRBV5-4,.
CASSEGYSYEQYF,TGTGCCAGCAGTGAAGGCTACTCCTACGAGCAGTACTTC,TRBJ2-7,.,TRBV6-1,.
CASTTGQQNEKLFF,TGTGCCAGCACTACTGGACAGCAGAATGAAAAACTGTTTTTT,TRBJ1-4,.,TRBV5-4,.
CASSLSPGGDTGELFF,TGTGCCAGCAGTTTATCCCCGGGGGGAGACACCGGGGAGCTGTTTTTT,TRBJ2-2,TRBD2,TRBV28,.